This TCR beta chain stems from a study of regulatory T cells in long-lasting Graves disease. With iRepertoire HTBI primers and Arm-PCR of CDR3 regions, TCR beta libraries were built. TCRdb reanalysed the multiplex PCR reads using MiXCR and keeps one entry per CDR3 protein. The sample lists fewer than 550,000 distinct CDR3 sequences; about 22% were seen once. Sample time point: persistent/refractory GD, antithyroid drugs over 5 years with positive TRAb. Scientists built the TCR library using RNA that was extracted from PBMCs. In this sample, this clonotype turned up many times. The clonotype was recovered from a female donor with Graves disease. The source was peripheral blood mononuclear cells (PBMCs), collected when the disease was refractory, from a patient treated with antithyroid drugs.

This CDR3 is CASGYRGRNGYTF. The CDR3 region has the DNA TGTGCCAGCGGATACAGGGGGCGAAATGGCTACACCTTC. J is TRBJ1-2 and V is TRBV6-1; 9 nucleotides agree with TRBD1. Germline CDR1 MNHNS, CDR2 SASEGT. This CDR3 contains 13 residues. The trim removed 8 bases at V and 6 bases at J, leaving 7 bases unmatched.